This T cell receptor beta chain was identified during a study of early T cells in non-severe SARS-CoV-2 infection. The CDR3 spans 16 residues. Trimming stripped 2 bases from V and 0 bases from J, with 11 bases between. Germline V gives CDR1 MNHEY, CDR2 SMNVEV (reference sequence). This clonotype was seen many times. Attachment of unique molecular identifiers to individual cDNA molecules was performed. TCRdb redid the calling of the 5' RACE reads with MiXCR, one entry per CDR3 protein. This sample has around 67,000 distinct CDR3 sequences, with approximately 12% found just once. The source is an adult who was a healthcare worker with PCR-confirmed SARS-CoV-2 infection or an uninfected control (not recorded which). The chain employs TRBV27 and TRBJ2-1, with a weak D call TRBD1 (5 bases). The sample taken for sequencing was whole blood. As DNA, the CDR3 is TGTGCCAGCAGTTTAAGACAGATGAGCTCCTACAATGAGCAGTTCTTC. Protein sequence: CASSLRQMSSYNEQFF.